This TCR beta chain was recorded in a study of cytomegalovirus exposure and HLA in healthy donors (dated by TCRdb to 2015 to 2018). The study in broad terms: According to an earlier analysis of several hundred of the donors, some 170 million T cells yielded 117 million unique TCR beta sequences and about 300 Gb of sequence data. Every repertoire in the discovery cohort had been generated on one and the same sequencing platform. Around 300 gigabases of sequencing data and around 87 million unique TCR sequences were included in an early release covering 550 to 800 HLA-typed donors. The study profiled the T cell repertoires of hundreds of subjects by immunosequencing and related them to cytomegalovirus serostatus. In a later genetic analysis, genome-wide SNP genotypes for about 65% of the roughly 670 donors were used, and that subset was treated as a discovery cohort. Among about 360 genotyped donors of the cohort, an average of approximately 240,000 unique TCR beta nucleotide sequences were sequenced per donor, 15% to 20% of them non-productive. In an earlier analysis of 500 to 650 of the donors, high-throughput TCR beta sequencing was used to judge whether each TCR beta V gene segment behaved as functional or pseudogenic. Donor age, sex, ethnicity and CMV serostatus were compiled together with the repertoire data. The aim of the study was to test whether cataloging public T cell receptors could identify signatures of past pathogen exposure. The study combined high-throughput TCR immunosequencing, statistical association of individual TCRs with disease status, and machine learning to predict cytomegalovirus infection status. Besides the first cohort of 666 subjects, a separate validation cohort made up of around 120 different subjects was used. Rather than drawing on any new phenotypic data, the later analysis identified candidate immune exposures from TCR beta sequences and the way those sequences occurred across donors. The number of donors typed differed by locus, with 629-630 for A, B, C, DRB1 and DQB1, about 500 for DQA1, 600 to 610 for DPA1, and some 440 for DPB1. Of the 398 genotyped donors, approximately 83% fell in the genetic ancestry cluster associated with self-reported Caucasian donors. Class I and class II HLA loci were covered by the typing at four-digit resolution. A later analysis re-examined previously published TCR beta repertoires from more than 600 donors and added high-resolution HLA genotyping to investigate patterns of TCR occurrence. About 5 DR-DQ haplotypes were handled as single units for association and clustering, since linkage in the cohort was strong. The paper's findings and limits, for the study overall: The authors suggested that the approach could potentially be extended to other disease states and immunological phenotypes. Three of the identified cytomegalovirus-associated TCR beta chains were confirmed in vitro to be specific for cytomegalovirus antigens. A further reported finding was that TCR beta sequences accurately predicted the HLA-A and HLA-B alleles for most subjects in the first cohort. When HLA alleles, especially DR and DQ, strongly co-occurred, attributing TCR associations to individual alleles was difficult. In a later analysis, HLA-associated TCR beta chains showed more clonal expansion and lower generation probabilities than non-associated chains that were equally common. In a later analysis, 16,951 TCR beta sequences were associated with specific HLA alleles at a false discovery rate of 0.05. Because HLA typing was unavailable for some donors at each locus, only the typed subset was used in association tests. A later genetic analysis associated a missense DCLRE1C variant with V-gene and J-gene trimming of TCR beta chains, and an independent cohort replicated the association. In the study, some 180 TCR beta chains were listed as associated with cytomegalovirus. A later analysis reported that several top co-occurrence clusters appeared linked to parvovirus B19, influenza, CMV and Epstein-Barr virus. Around 16 rarely observed V segments, including chromosome 9 orphons, were excluded from the earlier analysis of just under 600 of the donors because counts were too low. A cluster of highly shared sequence variants was judged likely to be a technical artifact of the sequencing pipeline. Linkage disequilibrium might explain the correlated functional status among segregating V segments, but an unknown experimental factor could not be excluded. In a later analysis, TCR association rates were found to vary across HLA loci, with the most associated TCRs seen for DRB1 alleles and the fewest for HLA-C alleles. CMV serostatus was the only immune exposure information available for the cohort. Most TCR sequences were observed very rarely across donors, whereas some public TCRs were present in many individuals. Roughly uniform sequencing depth across donors was assumed in presence/absence analyses, although this assumption may not hold. Broadly in line with IMGT annotations, most TCR beta V segments showed up in productive rearrangements about 87% or about 30% of the time in an earlier analysis of approximately 600 of the donors. Compared with the approximately 710-donor mean, donors in an Asian-associated ancestry cluster had fewer N-insertions in productive TCRs, according to a later genetic analysis. The classifier was reported to diagnose cytomegalovirus status with high specificity and sensitivity in both the original cohort and the validation cohort. Most CMV-associated TCR beta chains appeared to be HLA-restricted in a later analysis, and the HLA associations seemed to be driven largely by CMV exposure. This cohort had only TCR beta chains sequenced, and the lack of alpha or paired-chain data limited which features could be detected.

The cohort comprised some 700 healthy bone marrow donors. At the time of sampling, all cohort members were nominally healthy, though unrecorded immune exposures were likely present. The donor tested CMV seronegative, placing the donor among the 350 or so seronegative members of the cohort. Each donor provided a peripheral blood sample, and peripheral blood mononuclear cells were used for TCR beta sequencing. Genomic DNA extraction from the blood cell samples was performed with the Qiagen DNeasy Blood Extraction Kit. The method behind the library was the immunoSEQ multiplex PCR assay. For the multiplex PCR, a mixture combining 60 forward primers for TCR Vbeta segments and 13 reverse primers for TCR Jbeta segments was used. The CDR3 region of rearranged TCR beta genes was amplified from genomic DNA by a multiplex PCR assay. The amplified TCR beta libraries were sequenced on the Illumina HiSeq System as 87-base-pair reads. In the paper's pipeline: A later analysis tallied some 79 million unique TCR beta chains across the 660 or so repertoires, and roughly 11 million of those chains were shared by two or more donors. Raw reads were error-corrected and collapsed into unique sequences with a nearest-neighbor algorithm that merged closely related sequences to remove PCR and sequencing errors. V, D and J gene segments were assigned by aligning CDR3 sequences to IMGT reference sequences. For a sequence to be retained, at least a six-nucleotide match to both a V gene segment and a J gene segment was required. Rearrangements were classified as productive when the CDR3 lacked stop codons and remained in frame with V and J, and all other rearrangements were classified as non-productive. CDR3 was defined according to IMGT convention as the region running from the second conserved V-encoded cysteine to the conserved J-encoded phenylalanine. The earlier analysis of approximately 590 of the donors excluded any sequence lacking an unambiguous match to a single V gene segment. In an earlier analysis of almost 600 of the donors, a V segment was called functional when productive rearrangements were above 56.7%, and segregating when the standard deviation between donors exceeded 5%. To diagnose cytomegalovirus status from the catalog of TCR beta chain sequences, a statistical classification framework was built. V and J gene assignment, in a later analysis, came from comparing TCR nucleotide sequences with IMGT/GENE-DB human TR gene sequences. Using the TCRdist pipeline, a later analysis assigned CDR3 sequences along with most-parsimonious VDJ recombination scenarios. A later analysis defined each TCR beta chain by its CDR3 amino acid sequence plus V-gene family, and excluded reads lacking a unique V-gene family. As a way to deal with suspected cross-contamination and a sequencing artifact, a later analysis dropped nearly 600 nucleotide sequences that were highly shared and had low generation probability. For each public chain, a later analysis derived a clonal expansion index from normalized ranks of inferred template counts within each repertoire. In a later analysis, generation probabilities were computed using a VDJ recombination model fitted to out-of-frame rearrangements, and the results were checked against IGoR. A later analysis scored TCR-TCR, TCR-HLA and TCR-CMV co-occurrence with hypergeometric tests, applying a repertoire-size bias correction to TCR pairs. False discovery rates were estimated in a later analysis by permuting HLA or CMV assignments 20 times. In a later analysis, co-occurring TCRs were grouped using DBSCAN, and TCRdist sequence similarity was added for clustering within HLA-allele-positive subsets. Repertoires with fewer than 30,000 or more than 120,000 public chains were left out of co-occurrence clustering, as were five repertoires with anomalous nucleotide sharing. Not all clones reach the TCRdb copy of this immuneACCESS table, which keeps in-frame sequences only. Checked studies attribute under half of the gap to unresolved V genes and leave the rest unexplained. Clone size and the V and J calls come from that table; the DNA yielded D and trimming. The sample has 95,000 to 100,000 clones on record, about 80% of them singletons. The top ten hold 1.5% to 2.5% of the sample.

Note on this clone: Its binding antigen is unknown. At one boundary the junction diverges from the germline segment, which might be a read error.

This TCR was sampled from a man aged 40-55 years in good health and CMV-seronegative. Sequencing input: PBMCs.

The sequenced DNA is TGTTCCAGCAGCTTAGACTCGGGGGGGCAGCAGTTCTTC. This yields the protein CSSSLDSGGQQFF. The chain links TRBV7-9 with TRBJ2-1, and TRBD2 matches 8 of the central bases. CDR1 and CDR2 were assigned from the germline V gene (reference sequence) as SEHNR and FQNEAQ. Including the terminal cysteine and phenylalanine, the CDR3 comprises 13 residues. Only the CDR3 DNA stays, 39 bases, in frame from base 1.